The present TCR beta chain was sequenced within a study of human T cells and chemical hapten exposure. Germline lookup yields CDR1 SGHTA and CDR2 FQGNSA. The CDR3 extends over 15 amino acids. Between the trimmed V and J ends, which lost 5 bases and 10 bases, there was a span of 21 bases. MiXCR was run by TCRdb on the 5' RACE reads, yielding one entry per CDR3 protein. The repertoire holds under 150,000 distinct CDR3 sequences, around a fifth seen once, with 2.8% in the top ten. It was from unfractionated whole blood that total RNA was extracted. The chain couples TRBV7-2 to TRBJ2-1, with D unclear. The sequence came from a human donor in good health. The CDR3 nucleotides are TGTGCCAGCAGCCCCGGCCCGAGTGGAAGACGGGAGCAGTTCTTC. This encodes CASSPGPSGRREQFF. The full variable domain, with the rest looked up from reference TRBV7-2 and TRBJ2-1, is GAGVSQSPSNKVTEKGKDVELRCDPISGHTALYWYRQSLGQGLEFLIYFQGNSAPDKSGLPSDRFSAERTGGSVSTLTIQRTQQEDSAVYLCASSPGPSGRREQFFGPGTRLTVL.